A selection of T cell receptor beta chains follows, all from one sample in a study of T cells expressing NK-cell markers. Reanalyzing the 5' RACE reads, TCRdb keeps one entry per CDR3 protein, without DNA. Recorded for this sample: over 120,000 distinct CDR3 sequences. Sequenced sample: blood T cells: a sorted CD56 or NKG2C T cell subset, CD4+ or CD8+ T cells, or bulk PBMC T cells (not recorded which). Every receptor here comes from a man aged 18 to 30 in good health. CDR3s include the opening cysteine and the closing phenylalanine or tryptophan.

V	J	CDR3
TRBV3-1	TRBJ2-3	CASSHSSGRETDTQYF
TRBV19	TRBJ2-1	CASSGRYNEQFF
TRBV6-6	TRBJ2-7	CASSLEPDYEQYF
TRBV19	TRBJ2-1	CASSVSRTHNEQFF
TRBV27	TRBJ2-5	CASSLFRTGGEETQYF
TRBV19	TRBJ2-1	CASMLSGGAYNEQFF
TRBV28	TRBJ1-5	CASSDSDNQPQHF
TRBV20-1	TRBJ1-2	CSARDPGGIGYGYTF
TRBV29-1	TRBJ2-1	CSVGGGVPNEQFF
TRBV29-1	TRBJ2-5	CSAPDPRTTQETQYF
TRBV5-1	TRBJ1-2	CASTTGGYNLDGYTF
TRBV12-3/TRBV12-4	TRBJ1-1	CASSFGDSPKLNTEAFF
TRBV7-9	TRBJ1-5	CASSLADGTGGSGPQHF
TRBV28	TRBJ1-1	CASSLVIPNTEAFF
TRBV10-3	TRBJ2-5	CAISESSGEQETQYF
TRBV29-1	TRBJ2-1	CSVEDPGGVPLGEQFF
TRBV7-6	TRBJ2-2	CASSPRPGTPNTGELFF
TRBV21-1	TRBJ1-5	CASSKDVSMSNQPQHF
TRBV30	TRBJ2-7	CACFGDRTVFEQYF
TRBV30	TRBJ1-1	CAWRAGPSNTEAFF
TRBV2	TRBJ2-4	CASRVISEGDKNIQYF
TRBV7-6	TRBJ2-1	CASSGGQESSYNEQFF
TRBV27	TRBJ2-7	CATWGQGAYEQYF
TRBV5-1	TRBJ1-1	CASSLVGGRSEAFF
TRBV2	TRBJ2-1	CASSGSSGSYNEQFF
TRBV7-8	TRBJ1-1	CASSFFGGADTEAFF
TRBV5-5	TRBJ1-1	CASSFGFTEAFF
TRBV14	TRBJ2-3	CASSLEAVRLGDTQYF
TRBV6-5	TRBJ1-3	CASSHGGNTIYF
TRBV5-1	TRBJ2-3	CASSPTGGLRTDTQYF
TRBV7-9	TRBJ2-7	CASSLDGSHYEQYF
TRBV10-3	TRBJ2-7	CAIRTDLGEQYF
TRBV4-3	TRBJ2-7	CASSQGSVNEQYF
TRBV7-9	TRBJ1-2	CASSLSGGNFGYTF
TRBV12-3/TRBV12-4	TRBJ2-1	CASRYSGRAGNEQFF
TRBV11-2	TRBJ2-1	CASSLGTGSSYNEQFF
TRBV7-2	TRBJ1-1	CASSLTAWMNTEAFF
TRBV7-2	TRBJ2-1	CASSSMVGGPFGNEQFF
TRBV28	TRBJ1-1	CASSRPGQRNLEAFF
TRBV6-2/TRBV6-3	TRBJ1-6	CASSSADRVNSPLHF
TRBV6-2/TRBV6-3	TRBJ2-3	CASSYSMGSGHQGDADTQYF
TRBV4-2	TRBJ1-2	CASSQEAGRLDGYTF